A selection of T cell receptor beta chains follows, all from one sample in a study of blood T cell repertoires in COVID-19. Libraries were prepared by immunoSEQ multiplex PCR; TCRdb keeps only in-frame clonotypes and omits some of them. The table lists 60,000 to 85,000 clones, over 65% of them singletons. Sequencing was carried out using peripheral blood. The receptor source for this set is a human donor with acute or convalescent COVID-19. The donor label of this sample is uncertain. Both conserved end residues are part of each CDR3. D genes are given only for firm matches. Clone sizes are given selectively: once, few, many, or a class where the clone is expanded.

v_gene	j_gene	abundance	d_gene	CDR3nt	CDR3aa
TRBV2	TRBJ1-3	once	TRBD1	TGTGCCAGCAGGGCACAGGGGTTTGAAAACACCATATATTTT	CASRAQGFENTIYF
TRBV7-2	TRBJ1-1	.	.	TGTGCCAGCAGCTTAATCACTTACGGGGACACTGAAGCTTTCTTT	CASSLITYGDTEAFF
TRBV30	TRBJ1-1	.	.	TGTGCCTGGAGCGCCGACGCCTGGAGCGGGGGCACTGAAGCTTTCTTT	CAWSADAWSGGTEAFF
TRBV3-1/TRBV3-2	TRBJ1-3	few	TRBD1	TGTGCCAGCAGCCGGACAGGGGTCGGAAACACCATATATTTT	CASSRTGVGNTIYF
TRBV3-1/TRBV3-2	TRBJ2-1	.	.	TGTGCCAGCAGCCAATGGACTCCTAACTACAATGAGCAGTTCTTC	CASSQWTPNYNEQFF
TRBV4-3	TRBJ2-7	few	TRBD2	TGCGCCAGCAGCCAAGATGTCCCGAGACTAGCGGATGCCTACGAGCAGTACTTC	CASSQDVPRLADAYEQYF
TRBV7-2	TRBJ2-4	.	TRBD1	TGTGCCAGCAGCTTTACAGGGGTGGGAGCCAAAAACATTCAGTACTTC	CASSFTGVGAKNIQYF
TRBV27	TRBJ2-7	.	TRBD1	TGTGCCAGCAGAGCCACAGGGGAGTACGAGCAGTACTTC	CASRATGEYEQYF
TRBV18	TRBJ2-5	once	TRBD2	TGTGCCAGCTCCCAAGGGACTAGCGGGGTTGAAGAGACCCAGTACTTC	CASSQGTSGVEETQYF
TRBV5-1	TRBJ2-1	.	.	TGCGCCAGCAGCTTGAGCTTACAACTAGCCGCCAGAAATGAGCAGTTCTTC	CASSLSLQLAARNEQFF
TRBV27	TRBJ2-5	.	TRBD1	TGTGCCAGCAGTTTGAGGGGGCGGCAAGAGACCCAGTACTTC	CASSLRGRQETQYF
TRBV28	TRBJ1-5	.	.	TGTGCCAGCAGCCCGGGGGGGGTCAGACAGCCCCAGCATTTT	CASSPGGVRQPQHF
TRBV4-1	TRBJ1-2	once	.	TGCGCCAGCAGCCAATTCCTCCAGGGGCAAAACTATGGCTACACCTTC	CASSQFLQGQNYGYTF
TRBV28	TRBJ1-2	.	.	TGTGCCAGCAGTTTTTCTCGGAACTATGGCTACACCTTC	CASSFSRNYGYTF
TRBV3-1/TRBV3-2	TRBJ2-1	.	.	TGTGCCAGCAGCCCCCCCTTTGGCTGGAGAAGCTCCTACAATGAGCAGTTCTTC	CASSPPFGWRSSYNEQFF
TRBV3-1/TRBV3-2	TRBJ2-2	few	TRBD2	TGTGCCAGCAGCCATCGACTAGCGGGTATAACCGGGGAGCTGTTTTTT	CASSHRLAGITGELFF
TRBV28	TRBJ1-5	.	.	TGTGCCAGCAGTTTGAGGGTTGGCAATCAGCCCCAGCATTTT	CASSLRVGNQPQHF
TRBV3-1/TRBV3-2	TRBJ2-1	.	.	TGTGCCAGCAGCCAAGAGTCTTTGACACCATCCAATGAGCAGTTCTTC	CASSQESLTPSNEQFF